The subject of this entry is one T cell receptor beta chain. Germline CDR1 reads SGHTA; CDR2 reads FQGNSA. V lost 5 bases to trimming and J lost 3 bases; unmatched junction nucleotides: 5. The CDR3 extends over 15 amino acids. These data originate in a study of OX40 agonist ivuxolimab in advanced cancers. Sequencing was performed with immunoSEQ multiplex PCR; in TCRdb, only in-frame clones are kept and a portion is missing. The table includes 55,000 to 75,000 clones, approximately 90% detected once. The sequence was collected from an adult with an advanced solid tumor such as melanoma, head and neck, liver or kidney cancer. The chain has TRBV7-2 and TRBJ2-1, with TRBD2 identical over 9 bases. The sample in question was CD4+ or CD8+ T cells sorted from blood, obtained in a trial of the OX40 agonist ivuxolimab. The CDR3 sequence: CASSPSGADYNEQFF. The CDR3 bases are TGTGCCAGCAGCCCTAGCGGGGCCGACTACAATGAGCAGTTCTTC.